The 4 T cell receptor beta chains in this list originate from one sample, sequenced in a study of RUNX1 and TCR beta rearrangement in T-cell leukemia (TCRdb year 2020). Library prep was done by PCR. Sequencing used an Illumina MiSeq. Characterization of TCR beta DJ and VDJ rearrangements was performed by next generation amplicon sequencing. TCRdb passed the public sequencing reads through fastp at Q25 and MiXCR, retaining productive beta sequences. When rows share a CDR3 protein, they turn into one entry using the most common DNA and genes. The sample data list some 280 distinct CDR3 sequences, and under 35% of these were observed just once. Roughly 43% of the sample comes from the top ten. The sample consisted of blood. Every receptor here comes from a male donor with T-cell acute lymphoblastic leukemia.

V is TRBV20-1 and J is TRBJ2-3; D not resolved. CDR1 and CDR2 (germline): DFQATT, SNEGSKA (reference sequence). CDR3 length equals 16 residues. V gave up 0 bases and J gave up 4 bases, with 17 bases separating them. CDR3 residues: CSARELRGSFSDTQYF. The DNA for the CDR3 is TGCAGTGCTAGAGAACTTCGTGGTAGCTTCTCAGATACGCAGTATTTT.

By frequency in the sample, this clonotype is large. The rearrangement uses TRBV6-6 and TRBJ1-1; 7 nucleotides agree with TRBD1. V dropped 6 bases and J dropped 2; count of bases not matched to a gene: 3. This CDR3 comprises 13 residues. In germline, CDR1 is MNHNY, CDR2 SVGAGI (reference sequence). CDR3 in DNA: TGTGCCAGCAGCTACAGGGGAAACACTGAAGCTTTCTTT. This codes for CASSYRGNTEAFF.

The chain is built from TRBV20-1 and TRBJ1-1; D remains unclear. Between the trimmed V and J ends, which lost 2 bases and 3 bases, there was a span of 7 bases. The CDR3 runs 12 residues. The germline V gene encodes CDR1 DFQATT and CDR2 SNEGSKA (reference sequence). The chain's CDR3 is CSARSQDTEAFF. The CDR3 coding sequence is TGCAGTGCTAGATCCCAGGACACTGAAGCTTTCTTT.

The V call is TRBV28, the J call TRBJ2-7, with D perhaps matching TRBD1 (6 bases). The CDR3 consists of 15 residues. Trimming stripped 6 bases from V and 3 bases from J, with 18 bases between. The germline V gene has CDR1 MDHEN and CDR2 SYDVKM. In nucleotides, the CDR3 is TGTGCCAGCAGCTACGTGGGCGAGACAGGCTACGAGCAGTACGTC. Protein sequence: CASSYVGETGYEQYV.